This T cell receptor beta chain emerged from a study of glioma-infiltrating T cells after dendritic cell vaccination (dated by TCRdb to about 2016). For the study in its entirety: A cohort of approximately 15 glioblastoma patients from Phase I and II dendritic cell vaccination trials was included, of whom 9 were newly diagnosed and 6 had recurrent disease. In glioblastoma patients vaccinated with dendritic cells, deep sequencing of TCR beta CDR3 regions served to measure the amount of tumor-infiltrating lymphocytes and to compare repertoires between tumor and blood. Patients received three intradermal dendritic cell vaccine injections at biweekly intervals in the arm below the axilla. Survival after dendritic cell vaccination was correlated with TCR sequencing metrics, including TIL content and tumor-blood repertoire overlap. To make the vaccine, monocyte-derived dendritic cells were cultured for 6 to 8 days with IL-4 and GM-CSF and then pulsed overnight with autologous tumor lysate. Between about 2002 and 2013, the patients were given dendritic cell vaccination pulsed with autologous tumor lysate.

About this clone itself: The target of this receptor is not known. Per-base qualities were not stored, and no clone one base away is much larger.

The research as a whole found: After dendritic cell vaccination, a higher estimated pretreatment TIL content predicted longer time to progression and longer overall survival. The cohort was small and heterogeneous, few patients had complete blood and tumor sets, and even fewer had initial-recurrent tumor pairs. The three-group TCR overlap response model was described as speculative and requiring prospective validation. No direct relationship between TCR clonality and survival was found, suggesting that a diverse polyclonal response may matter.

TCRB CDR3 regions were amplified from about 2 ug genomic DNA, or all available DNA if less, using the immunoSEQ assay. For multiplex PCR, 60 forward primers for TCR V beta segments and 13 reverse primers for J beta segments were used. To estimate reads per starting template, synthetic control templates were spiked into each sample at limiting dilution. Reads of 87 bp were generated by sequencing on the Illumina HiSeq System. Turning to the authors' computational methods: PCR and sequencing errors were removed by a nearest neighbor algorithm that merged closely related sequences. TCR overlap was measured as the percentage of unique tumor TCR beta sequences also present in the same patient's peripheral blood. TCRdb obtained this table from immuneACCESS and retained in-frame rearrangements with V and J assigned. These tables miss some clones; where compared with another copy, unresolved V genes account for less than half of the shortfall, and the remainder is unexplained. V and J calls and clone size follow that table, whereas D and trimming were derived from the DNA. This sample gives roughly 51,000 clones in total; over 75% of them show up just once. Of the sample, about an eighth falls within the top ten clones.

Patients were selected for having adequate residual fresh-frozen tumor tissue and more than two years of available survival data. Although molecular status otherwise differed among the glioblastoma patients, no patient had an isocitrate dehydrogenase mutation. PBMC were collected before vaccination, two weeks after the third vaccination, and at tumor progression if progression occurred. The Qiagen DNeasy Blood extraction Kit was used for extraction of genomic DNA. Between the V and J ends, shortened by 4 bases and 0 bases respectively, the junction contains 16 bases. The germline V gene (reference sequence) supplies CDR1 LNHDA and CDR2 SQIVND. Reading from cysteine to phenylalanine, the CDR3 counts 18 amino acids. The sequence is cut down to CDR3 DNA, 54 bases in frame from base 1.

The chain links TRBV19 with TRBJ2-6, with TRBD2 as a weak D call on 6 bases. The clonotype originates from a human donor with glioblastoma. Specimen: blood, collected before dendritic cell vaccination. The DNA sequence is TGTGCCAGTAGTAGGAGGGACCCTGGTTACTCTGGGGCCAACGTCCTGACTTTC. Its product reads: CASSRRDPGYSGANVLTF.